The present TCR beta chain was sequenced within a study of T cell responses to AZD1222 COVID-19 vaccine. Study-level points and caveats: Possibly, clonal diversity was underestimated; donors were largely white British and included more females.

As to this clone: What it binds is unknown.

CDR1 and CDR2 from the germline V gene are ENHRY and SYGVKD. There are 13 residues in the CDR3. V gave up 0 bases and J gave up 7 bases, with 7 bases separating them. Sequenced by immunoSEQ multiplex PCR; TCRdb stores in-frame clones only, minus some. The table has 150,000 to 200,000 clones, approximately 90% seen once. Sequenced here: peripheral blood, sampled 28 days after the second dose of the MenACWY control vaccine. This chain links TRBV10-3 with TRBJ2-1; D remains unclear. The receptor's source is an adult who received the MenACWY meningococcal vaccine as a control. The CDR3 reads CAISESWGNEQFF. The CDR3 bases are TGTGCCATCAGTGAGTCTTGGGGAAATGAGCAGTTCTTC.